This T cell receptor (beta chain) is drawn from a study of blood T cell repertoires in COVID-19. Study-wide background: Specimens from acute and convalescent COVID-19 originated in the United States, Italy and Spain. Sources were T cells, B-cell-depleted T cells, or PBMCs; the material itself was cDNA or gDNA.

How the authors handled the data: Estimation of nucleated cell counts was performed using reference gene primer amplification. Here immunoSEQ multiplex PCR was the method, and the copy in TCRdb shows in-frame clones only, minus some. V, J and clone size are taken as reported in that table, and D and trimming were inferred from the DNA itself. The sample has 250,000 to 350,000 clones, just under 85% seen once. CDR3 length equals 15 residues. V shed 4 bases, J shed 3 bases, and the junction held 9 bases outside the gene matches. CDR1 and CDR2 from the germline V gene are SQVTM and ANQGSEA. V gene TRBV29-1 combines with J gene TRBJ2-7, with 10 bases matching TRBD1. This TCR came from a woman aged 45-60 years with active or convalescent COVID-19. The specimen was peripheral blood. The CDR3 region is CSVGSGTGDLYEQYF. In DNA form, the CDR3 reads TGCAGCGTTGGATCCGGGACAGGGGACCTCTACGAGCAGTACTTC.